This note documents a single TCR beta chain sequence. This clonotype came up many times. Its antigen is still unknown. No much larger clone exists at a distance of one base, and base qualities are not known. This record belongs to a study of T cell repertoires in cytomegalovirus infection (dated 2019 in TCRdb). Background for the entire study: The HLA type of each donor mattered for the analysis, because public TCR beta signatures pointed to carriage of CMV infection along with the matching HLA type. On the study overall, not on this receptor specifically: Cumulative frequency of public TCR beta family members discriminated carriers of CMV infection plus the relevant HLA type in this cohort and an independent approximately 340-donor cohort. In the ex vivo response, HLA-C-restricted CMV-specific TCR beta clonotypes were dominant, and in two of eight donors the single most frequent clonotype came from this HLA-C-restricted group.

At the junction V is shortened by 8 bases and J by 3 bases; bases outside the gene matches: 1. The germline V gene yields SGHVS for CDR1 and FQNEAQ for CDR2. The cysteine opens and the phenylalanine closes a CDR3 of 12 amino acids. This entry keeps only the CDR3 DNA: 36 bases, framed from base 1. The data were produced on an Illumina HiSeq 1500. TCRdb reran the public reads through fastp at Q25 and MiXCR, keeping productive beta chains. Rows merge per CDR3 protein into single entries with the most common DNA and genes. This sample holds around 630,000 distinct CDR3 sequences; 20% to 25% were observed only once. 6.5% to 10% of the sample lies in the top ten.

The sequence is built from TRBV7-8 and TRBJ2-1; the central 7 bases match TRBD1. Sample: CD8+ T cells from PBMCs. The receptor was derived from a human donor in good health (CMV status not recorded). Some clones in this sample may be carry-over from other donors' samples. At the DNA level, the sequence is TGTGCCAGCGGGGACAGCTACAATGAGCAGTTCTTC. This sequence encodes CASGDSYNEQFF.